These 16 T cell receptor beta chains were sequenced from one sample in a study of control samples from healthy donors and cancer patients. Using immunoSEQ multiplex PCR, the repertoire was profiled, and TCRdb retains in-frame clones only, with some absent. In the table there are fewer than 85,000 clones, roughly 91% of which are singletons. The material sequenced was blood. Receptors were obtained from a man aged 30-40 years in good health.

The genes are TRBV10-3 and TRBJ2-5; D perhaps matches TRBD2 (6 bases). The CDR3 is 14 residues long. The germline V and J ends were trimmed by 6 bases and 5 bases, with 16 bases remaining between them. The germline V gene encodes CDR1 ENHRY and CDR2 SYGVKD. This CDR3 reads CAIRVGGPRETQYF. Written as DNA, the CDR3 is TGTGCCATCAGGGTAGGAGGGCCGAGGGAGACCCAGTACTTC.

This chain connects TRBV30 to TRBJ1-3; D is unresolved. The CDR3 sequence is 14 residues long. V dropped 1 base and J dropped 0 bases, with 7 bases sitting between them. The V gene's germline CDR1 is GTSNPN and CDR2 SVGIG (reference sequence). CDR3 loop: CAWSDWFSGNTIYF. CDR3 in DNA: TGTGCCTGGAGTGACTGGTTCTCTGGAAACACCATATATTTT. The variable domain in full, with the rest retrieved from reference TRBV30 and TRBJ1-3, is SQTIHQWPATLVQPVGSPLSLECTVEGTSNPNLYWYRQAAGRGLQLLFYSVGIGQISSEVPQNLSASRPQDRQFILSSKKLLLSDSGFYLCAWSDWFSGNTIYFGEGSWLTVV.

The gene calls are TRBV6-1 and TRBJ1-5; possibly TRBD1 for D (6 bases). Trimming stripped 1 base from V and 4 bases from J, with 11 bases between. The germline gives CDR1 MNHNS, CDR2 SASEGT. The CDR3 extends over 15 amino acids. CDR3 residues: CASSEGARGNQPQHF. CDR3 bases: TGTGCCAGCAGTGAAGGAGCCAGGGGAAATCAGCCCCAGCATTTT.

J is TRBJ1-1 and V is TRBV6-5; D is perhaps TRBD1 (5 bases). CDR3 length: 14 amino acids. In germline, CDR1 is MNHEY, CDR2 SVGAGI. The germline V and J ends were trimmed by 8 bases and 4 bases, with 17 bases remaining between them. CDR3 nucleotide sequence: TGTGCCAGCCTGAGGCCTGGCGGGGGCACTGAAGCTTTCTTT. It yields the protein CASLRPGGGTEAFF.

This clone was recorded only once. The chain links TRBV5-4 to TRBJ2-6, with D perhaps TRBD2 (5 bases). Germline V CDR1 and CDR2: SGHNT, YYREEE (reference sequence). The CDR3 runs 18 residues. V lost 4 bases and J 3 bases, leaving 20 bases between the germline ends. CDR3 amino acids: CASSLGGSGIGGANVLTF. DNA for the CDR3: TGTGCCAGCAGCCTTGGAGGATCGGGGATAGGTGGGGCCAACGTCCTGACTTTC.

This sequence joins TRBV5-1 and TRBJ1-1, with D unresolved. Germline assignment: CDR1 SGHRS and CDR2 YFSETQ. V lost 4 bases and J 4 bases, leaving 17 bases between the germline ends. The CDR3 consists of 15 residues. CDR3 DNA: TGCGCCAGCAGCCCGGGAGGCTCCAAGGGCACTGAAGCTTTCTTT. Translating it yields CASSPGGSKGTEAFF.

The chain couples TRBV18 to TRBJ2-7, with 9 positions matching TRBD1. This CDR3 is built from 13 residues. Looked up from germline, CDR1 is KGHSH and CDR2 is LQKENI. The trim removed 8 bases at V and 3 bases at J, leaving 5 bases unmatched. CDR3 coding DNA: TGTGCCAGCACCCGGGACAGGGACTACGAGCAGTACTTC. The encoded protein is CASTRDRDYEQYF. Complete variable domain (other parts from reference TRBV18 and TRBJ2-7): NAGVMQNPRHLVRRRGQEARLRCSPMKGHSHVYWYRQLPEEGLKFMVYLQKENIIDESGMPKERFSAEFPKEGPSILRIQQVVRGDSAAYFCASTRDRDYEQYFGPGTRLTVT.

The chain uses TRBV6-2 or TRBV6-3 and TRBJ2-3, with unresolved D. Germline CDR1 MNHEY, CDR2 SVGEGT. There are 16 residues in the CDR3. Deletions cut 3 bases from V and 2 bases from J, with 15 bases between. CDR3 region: CASSYTMGSYTDTQYF. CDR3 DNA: TGTGCCAGCAGTTATACGATGGGGTCATACACAGATACGCAGTATTTT.

The CDR3 nucleotides read TGCGCCAGCAGCTTGGGAAGAGGGGACAATGAGCAGTTCTTC. Its translation is CASSLGRGDNEQFF. The chain links TRBV5-1 to TRBJ2-1; the D gene could be TRBD1 or TRBD2 (5 bases each). The V gene's germline CDR1 is SGHRS and CDR2 YFSETQ. The CDR3 length is 14 residues. Trimming left V 0 bases short and J 5 bases short, with 9 bases between.

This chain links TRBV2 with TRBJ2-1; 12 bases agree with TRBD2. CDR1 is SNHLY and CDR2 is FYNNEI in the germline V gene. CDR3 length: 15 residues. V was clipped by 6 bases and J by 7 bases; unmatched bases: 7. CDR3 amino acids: CASRARTSGTNEQFF. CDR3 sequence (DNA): TGTGCCAGCAGAGCTCGGACTAGCGGGACAAATGAGCAGTTCTTC.

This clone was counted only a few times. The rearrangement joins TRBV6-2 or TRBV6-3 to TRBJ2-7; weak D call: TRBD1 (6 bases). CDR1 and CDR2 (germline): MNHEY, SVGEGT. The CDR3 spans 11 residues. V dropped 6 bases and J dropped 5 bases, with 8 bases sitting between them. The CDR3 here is CASSHRDEQYF. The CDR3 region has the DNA TGTGCCAGCAGCCACAGGGACGAGCAGTACTTC.

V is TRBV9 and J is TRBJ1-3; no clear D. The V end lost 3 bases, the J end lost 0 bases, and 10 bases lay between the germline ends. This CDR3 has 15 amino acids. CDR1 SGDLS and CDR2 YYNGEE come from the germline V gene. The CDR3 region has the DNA TGTGCCAGCAGCGGGTTTTACGGCTCTGGAAACACCATATATTTT. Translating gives CASSGFYGSGNTIYF.

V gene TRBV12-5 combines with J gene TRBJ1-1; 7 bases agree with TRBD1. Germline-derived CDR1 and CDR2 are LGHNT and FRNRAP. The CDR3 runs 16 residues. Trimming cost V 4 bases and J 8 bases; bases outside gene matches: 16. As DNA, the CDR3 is TGTGCTAGTGGTTCCCCCCTTCCGGCAGGGGGGGCGGAAGCTTTCTTT. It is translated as CASGSPLPAGGAEAFF.

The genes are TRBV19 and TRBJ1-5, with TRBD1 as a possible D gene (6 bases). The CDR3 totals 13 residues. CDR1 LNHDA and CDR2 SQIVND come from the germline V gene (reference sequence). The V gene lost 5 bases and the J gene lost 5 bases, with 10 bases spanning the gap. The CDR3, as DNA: TGTGCCAGTAGTGGGGACAAAGATCAGCCCCAGCATTTT. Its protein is CASSGDKDQPQHF.

Written as DNA, the CDR3 is TGTGCCAGCAGCCAAGGGGGGCGGATCTCCTACGAGCAGTACTTC. Translation gives CASSQGGRISYEQYF. V is TRBV14 and J is TRBJ2-7, with D tentatively TRBD1 (6 bases). The CDR3 is 15 residues long. Germline V CDR1 and CDR2: SGHDN, FVKESK. V lost 1 base, J lost 0 bases, and 10 bases lay in between.

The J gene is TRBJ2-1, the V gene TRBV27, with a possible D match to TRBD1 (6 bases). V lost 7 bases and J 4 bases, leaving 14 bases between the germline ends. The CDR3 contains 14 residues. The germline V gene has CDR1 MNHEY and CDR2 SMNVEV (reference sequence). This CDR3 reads CASTKGVAYNEQFF. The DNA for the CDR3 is TGTGCCAGCACGAAGGGGGTAGCGTACAATGAGCAGTTCTTC.